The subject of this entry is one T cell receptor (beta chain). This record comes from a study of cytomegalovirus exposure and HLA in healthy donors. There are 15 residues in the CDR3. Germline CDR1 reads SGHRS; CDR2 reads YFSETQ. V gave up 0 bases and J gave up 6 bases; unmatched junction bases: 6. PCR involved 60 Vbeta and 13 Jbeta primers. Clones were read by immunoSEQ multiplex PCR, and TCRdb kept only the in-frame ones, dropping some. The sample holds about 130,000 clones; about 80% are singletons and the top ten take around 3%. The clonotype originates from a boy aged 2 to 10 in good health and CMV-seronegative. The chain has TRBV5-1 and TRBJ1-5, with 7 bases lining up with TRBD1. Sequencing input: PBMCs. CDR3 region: CASSLGQGGGQPQHF. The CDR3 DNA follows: TGCGCCAGCAGCTTGGGGCAGGGGGGAGGTCAGCCCCAGCATTTT.